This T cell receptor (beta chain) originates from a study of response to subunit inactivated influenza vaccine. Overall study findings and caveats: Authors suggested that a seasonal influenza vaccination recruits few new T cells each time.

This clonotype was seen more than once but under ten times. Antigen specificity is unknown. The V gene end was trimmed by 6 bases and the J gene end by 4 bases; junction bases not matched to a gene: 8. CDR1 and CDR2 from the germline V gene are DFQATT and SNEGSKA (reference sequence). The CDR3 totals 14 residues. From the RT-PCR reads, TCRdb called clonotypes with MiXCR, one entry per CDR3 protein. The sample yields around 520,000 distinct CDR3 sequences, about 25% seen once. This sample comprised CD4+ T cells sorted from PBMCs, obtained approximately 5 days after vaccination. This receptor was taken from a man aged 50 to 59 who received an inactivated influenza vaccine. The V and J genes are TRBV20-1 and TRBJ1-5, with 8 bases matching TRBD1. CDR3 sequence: CSAVGTGENQPQHF. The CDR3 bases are TGCAGTGCGGTTGGGACAGGAGAGAATCAGCCCCAGCATTTT.